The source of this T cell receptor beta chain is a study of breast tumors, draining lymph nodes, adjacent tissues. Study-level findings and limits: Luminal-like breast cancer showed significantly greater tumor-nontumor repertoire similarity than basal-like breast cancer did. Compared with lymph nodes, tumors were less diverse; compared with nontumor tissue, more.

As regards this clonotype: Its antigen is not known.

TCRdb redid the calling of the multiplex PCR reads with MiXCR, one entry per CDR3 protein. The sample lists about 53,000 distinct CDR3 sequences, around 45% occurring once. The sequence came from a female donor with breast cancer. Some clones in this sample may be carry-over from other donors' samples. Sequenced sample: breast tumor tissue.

Here the CDR3 reads CSSWRDRSPLHF. Here the CDR3 DNA reads TGCAGCAGTTGGAGGGATAGGTCACCCCTCCACTTT. V gene TRBV29-1 combines with J gene TRBJ1-6; no clear D. Germline CDR1 SQVTM, CDR2 ANQGSEA. CDR3 length equals 12 residues. Trimming took 8 bases from V and 10 from J, leaving 15 bases between them.